The rows below give T cell receptor beta chains drawn from one sample of a study of T-cell memory formation after mild COVID-19. TCRdb reanalysed the 5' RACE reads using MiXCR and keeps one entry per CDR3 protein. Of almost 550,000 distinct CDR3 sequences in the sample, approximately 20% were seen once. Sequenced material: PBMCs or a T cell subset sorted from them (not recorded which). The receptors were sampled from an adult woman who had mild COVID-19 (a few samples of this study predate the infection). Cell type and time point are not known. Both conserved end residues are part of each CDR3. The D gene is left open where the match is weak. Size is stated for part of the rows, as once, few or many counts, or as a class when the clone is expanded.

TRBJ2-1 - TRBV4-3 TRBD2 19 TGCGCCAGCAGCCAGGACCGGGGGAGCGGGGCGAGCTCCTACAATGAGCAGTTCTTC CASSQDRGSGASSYNEQFF
TRBJ2-5 - TRBV12-3/TRBV12-4 - 16 TGTGCCAGCAGCCCTCCACGAGCCTCCGGGGTCGGAGCCCAGTACTTC CASSPPRASGVGAQYF
TRBJ2-7 few TRBV7-9 - 15 TGTGCCAGCAGCTTAGCGGGGAGGAACTCCTACGAGCAGTACTTC CASSLAGRNSYEQYF
TRBJ1-1 few TRBV7-9 - 16 TGTGCCAGCCGGCCGGCGGGAGGGAGCGGCTACACTGAAGCTTTCTTT CASRPAGGSGYTEAFF
TRBJ2-5 many TRBV7-2 TRBD2 14 TGTGCCAGCAGCTTGACTAGCGGGGGGGAGACCCAGTACTTC CASSLTSGGETQYF
TRBJ1-2 many TRBV12-3/TRBV12-4 - 13 TGTGCCAGCAGTTTAAGAGGGAACTATGGCTACACCTTC CASSLRGNYGYTF
TRBJ2-5 many TRBV7-2 TRBD2 16 TGTGCCAGCAGCTTAGTTTTTACGGGGGGGGAGGCGGCCCAGTACTTC CASSLVFTGGEAAQYF
TRBJ1-2 - TRBV20-1 - 15 TGCAGTGCTAGAGACCTCCGCGGGGATGGGTATGGCTACACCTTC CSARDLRGDGYGYTF
TRBJ2-1 - TRBV20-1 TRBD2 15 TGCAGTGCTAGAGATGGAGCGGGAGCGTACAATGAGCAGTTCTTC CSARDGAGAYNEQFF
TRBJ2-2 few TRBV6-2/TRBV6-3 - 15 TGTGCCAGCAGTTACTCGCGAGTGGACACCGGGGAGCTGTTTTTT CASSYSRVDTGELFF
TRBJ2-3 - TRBV5-4 TRBD2 15 TGTGCCAGCAGATTAGCGGGGGGTACTACAGATACGCAGTATTTT CASRLAGGTTDTQYF
TRBJ1-2 many TRBV6-6 - 13 TGTGCCAGCAGCTCGGACACCACGCAAGGCTACACCTTC CASSSDTTQGYTF
TRBJ2-1 - TRBV7-9 - 12 TGTGCCAGCAGAGGACCGGGGGATGAGCAGTTCTTC CASRGPGDEQFF
TRBJ1-2 - TRBV12-3/TRBV12-4 - 14 TGTGCCAGCAGTCCCCGACTGGGTGGCTATGGCTACACCTTC CASSPRLGGYGYTF
TRBJ2-7 few TRBV5-1 - 15 TGCGCCAGCAGCTTGGGAGGCAGGCCCACCTACGAGCAGTACTTC CASSLGGRPTYEQYF
TRBJ1-1 - TRBV24-1 - 13 TGTGCCACTCGGCGGGATTCTGTCACTGAAGCTTTCTTT CATRRDSVTEAFF
TRBJ2-7 - TRBV9 TRBD2 16 TGTGCCAGCAGCGTAGATTGGGGACTAGCACCCTACGAGCAGTACTTC CASSVDWGLAPYEQYF
TRBJ2-5 - TRBV7-2 TRBD2 19 TGTGCCAGCAGCCGTCCCCCCGGACTAGCGGGAGGGTGGAAAGAGACCCAGTACTTC CASSRPPGLAGGWKETQYF
TRBJ2-1 many TRBV12-3/TRBV12-4 - 16 TGTGCCAGCAGTTTAGATCTTGGGAGACTAGGAAATGAGCAGTTCTTC CASSLDLGRLGNEQFF
TRBJ1-1 few TRBV12-3/TRBV12-4 - 13 TGTGCCAGCAGTTTACTCCAGGCCACTGAAGCTTTCTTT CASSLLQATEAFF
TRBJ2-7 few TRBV9 - 18 TGTGCCAGCAGCGGCCAGGCAGGGGAGGGCGGAGATTACTACGAGCAGTACTTC CASSGQAGEGGDYYEQYF
TRBJ1-3 - TRBV10-3 TRBD1 16 TGTGCCATCAGAGACCAGCGGACAGGGCTTGGAAACACCATATATTTT CAIRDQRTGLGNTIYF
TRBJ2-7 - TRBV5-1 - 12 TGCGCCAGCAGCTTCCCCGAAAAAATAGACTACTTC CASSFPEKIDYF
TRBJ2-3 many TRBV5-1 - 14 TGCGCCAGCACCGAGGGGGATGGCACAGATACGCAGTATTTT CASTEGDGTDTQYF
TRBJ2-5 - TRBV5-1 TRBD2 16 TGCGCCAGCAGCTTATCCGGGACTAGCTATTTAGAGACCCAGTACTTC CASSLSGTSYLETQYF
TRBJ2-3 - TRBV3-1 TRBD2 19 TGTGCCAGCAGCCAAGAGGAAGGACTAGCGGGGTACCAGCGGGATACGCAGTATTTT CASSQEEGLAGYQRDTQYF
TRBJ2-1 once TRBV7-8 TRBD2 14 TGTGCCAGCAGCCTTGTGGGGGGGGACAATGAGCAGTTCTTC CASSLVGGDNEQFF
TRBJ1-5 - TRBV9 - 13 TGTGCCAGCAGCGTGGATTCTTATCAGCCCCAGCATTTT CASSVDSYQPQHF
TRBJ2-5 few TRBV12-3/TRBV12-4 - 16 TGTGCCAGCAGTTTACGAGGAGGGCTTTCGGAGGAGACCCAGTACTTC CASSLRGGLSEETQYF
TRBJ2-5 few TRBV11-2 TRBD1 15 TGTGCCAGCAGCTTAGTGACAGGGGGCCCGGAGACCCAGTACTTC CASSLVTGGPETQYF
TRBJ1-1 - TRBV5-4 - 14 TGTGCCAGCAGCTTACAGGGATCTGCGATTGAAGCTTTCTTT CASSLQGSAIEAFF
TRBJ2-5 - TRBV4-2 - 15 TGTGCCAGCAGACGACTATTGCAGCCCCAAGAGACCCAGTACTTC CASRRLLQPQETQYF